This T cell receptor (beta chain) was captured in a study of Graves' ophthalmopathy and Graves' hyperthyroidism. V gave up 5 bases and J gave up 2 bases, with 16 bases separating them. This CDR3 has 14 amino acids. Germline V gives CDR1 SQVTM, CDR2 ANQGSEA. As the template, RNA transcripts were used to amplify TCR beta CDR3 regions. First-round RT-PCR with HTBI primers preceded a second-round multiplex PCR. MiXCR, applied by TCRdb to the multiplex PCR reads, yields one record per CDR3 protein. The table lists about 340,000 distinct CDR3 sequences, 15% to 20% of them singletons. The chain recombines TRBV29-1 with TRBJ2-7; D might be TRBD1 (6 bases). Material for sequencing was peripheral blood. The receptor was derived from an adult man with Graves' ophthalmopathy. The CDR3 here is CSVRRIQGPYEQYF. In nucleotides, the CDR3 is TGCAGCGTTCGTCGGATACAGGGCCCCTACGAGCAGTACTTC.